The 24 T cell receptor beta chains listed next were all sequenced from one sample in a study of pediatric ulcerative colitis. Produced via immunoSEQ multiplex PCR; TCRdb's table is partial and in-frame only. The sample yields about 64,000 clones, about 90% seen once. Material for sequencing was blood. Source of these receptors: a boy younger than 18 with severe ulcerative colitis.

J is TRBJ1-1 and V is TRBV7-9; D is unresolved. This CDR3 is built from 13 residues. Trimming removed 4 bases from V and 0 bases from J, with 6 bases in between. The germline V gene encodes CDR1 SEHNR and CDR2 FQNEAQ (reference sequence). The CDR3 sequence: CASSSTVNTEAFF. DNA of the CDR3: TGTGCCAGCAGCTCCACAGTGAACACTGAAGCTTTCTTT. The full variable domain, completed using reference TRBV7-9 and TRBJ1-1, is DTGVSQNPRHKITKRGQNVTFRCDPISEHNRLYWYRQTLGQGPEFLTYFQNEAQLEKSRLLSDRFSAERPKGSFSTLEIQRTEQGDSAMYLCASSSTVNTEAFFGQGTRLTVV.

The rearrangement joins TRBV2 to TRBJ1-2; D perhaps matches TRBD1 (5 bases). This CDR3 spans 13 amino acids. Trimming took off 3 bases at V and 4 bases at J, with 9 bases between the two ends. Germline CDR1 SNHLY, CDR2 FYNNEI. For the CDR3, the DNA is TGTGCCAGCAGTGACAACGACAGCTATGGCTACACCTTC. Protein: CASSDNDSYGYTF.

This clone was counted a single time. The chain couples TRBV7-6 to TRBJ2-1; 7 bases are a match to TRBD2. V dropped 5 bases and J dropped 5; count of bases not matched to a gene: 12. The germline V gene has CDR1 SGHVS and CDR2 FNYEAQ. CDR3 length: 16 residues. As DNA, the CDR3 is TGTGCCAGCAGCCCTCAGGAGGGAGGGGTCCACAATGAGCAGTTCTTC. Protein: CASSPQEGGVHNEQFF.

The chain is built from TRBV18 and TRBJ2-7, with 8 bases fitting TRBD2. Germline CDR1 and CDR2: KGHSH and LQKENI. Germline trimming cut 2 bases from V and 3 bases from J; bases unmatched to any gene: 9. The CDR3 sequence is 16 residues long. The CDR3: CASSPSFSGSGYEQYF. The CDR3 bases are TGTGCCAGCTCACCATCCTTCAGCGGGAGTGGCTACGAGCAGTACTTC.

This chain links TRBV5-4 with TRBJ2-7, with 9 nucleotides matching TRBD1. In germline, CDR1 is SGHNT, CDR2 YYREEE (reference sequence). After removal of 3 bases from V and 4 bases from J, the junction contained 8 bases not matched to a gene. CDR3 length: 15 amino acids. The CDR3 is CASSSGTGILYEQYF. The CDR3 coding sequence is TGTGCCAGCAGCTCCGGGACAGGGATTTTGTACGAGCAGTACTTC.

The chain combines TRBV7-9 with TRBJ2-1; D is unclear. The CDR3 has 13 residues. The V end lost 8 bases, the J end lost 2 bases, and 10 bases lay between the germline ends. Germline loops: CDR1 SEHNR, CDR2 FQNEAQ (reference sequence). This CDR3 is CASRATPYNEQFF. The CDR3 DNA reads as TGTGCCAGCCGTGCCACCCCCTACAATGAGCAGTTCTTC.

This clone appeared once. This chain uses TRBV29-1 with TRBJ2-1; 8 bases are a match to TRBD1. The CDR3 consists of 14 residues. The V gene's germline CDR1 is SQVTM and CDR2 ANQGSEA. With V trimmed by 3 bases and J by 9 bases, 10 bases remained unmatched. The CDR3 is CSVEATGDEGEQFF. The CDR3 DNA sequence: TGCAGCGTTGAGGCGACAGGGGACGAAGGTGAGCAGTTCTTC.

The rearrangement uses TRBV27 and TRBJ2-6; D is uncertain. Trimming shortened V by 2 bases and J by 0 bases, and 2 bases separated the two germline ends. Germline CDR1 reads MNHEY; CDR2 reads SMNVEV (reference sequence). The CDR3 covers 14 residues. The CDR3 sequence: CASSLLSGANVLTF. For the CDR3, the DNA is TGTGCCAGCAGTTTACTCTCTGGGGCCAACGTCCTGACTTTC.

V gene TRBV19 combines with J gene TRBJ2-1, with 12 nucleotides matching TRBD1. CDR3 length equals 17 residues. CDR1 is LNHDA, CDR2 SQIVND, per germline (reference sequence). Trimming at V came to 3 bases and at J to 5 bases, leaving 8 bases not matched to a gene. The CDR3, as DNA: TGTGCCAGTAGTATGACCAGGGACAGGGGGCTGGACAATGAGCAGTTCTTC. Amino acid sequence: CASSMTRDRGLDNEQFF.

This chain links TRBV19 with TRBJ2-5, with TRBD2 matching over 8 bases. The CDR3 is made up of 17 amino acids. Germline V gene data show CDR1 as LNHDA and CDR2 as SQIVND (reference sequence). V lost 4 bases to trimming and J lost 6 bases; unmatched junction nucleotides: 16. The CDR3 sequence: CASSTGWGSSGQQTQYF. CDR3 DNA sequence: TGTGCCAGTAGTACGGGCTGGGGATCTAGCGGGCAGCAGACCCAGTACTTC.

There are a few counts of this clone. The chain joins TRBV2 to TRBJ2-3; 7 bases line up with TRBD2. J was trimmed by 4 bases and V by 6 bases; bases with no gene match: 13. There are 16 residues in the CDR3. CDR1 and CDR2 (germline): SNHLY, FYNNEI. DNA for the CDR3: TGTGCCAGCAGGGGACCCGGACTAGTAAGGGCAGATACGCAGTATTTT. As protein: CASRGPGLVRADTQYF. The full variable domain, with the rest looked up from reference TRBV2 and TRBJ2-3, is EPEVTQTPSHQVTQMGQEVILRCVPISNHLYFYWYRQILGQKVEFLVSFYNNEISEKSEIFDDQFSVERPDGSNFTLKIRSTKLEDSAMYFCASRGPGLVRADTQYFGPGTRLTVL.

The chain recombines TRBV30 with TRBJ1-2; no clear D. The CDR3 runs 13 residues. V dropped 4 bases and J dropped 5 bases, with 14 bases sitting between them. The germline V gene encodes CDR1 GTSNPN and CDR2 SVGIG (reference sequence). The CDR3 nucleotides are TGTGCCTGGACAGCTGATAGTTGGTATGGCTACACCTTC. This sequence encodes CAWTADSWYGYTF.

The CDR3 nucleotides are TGTGCCAGCAGGCTAGCGGGAGGGCCACGCGCCGGGGAGCTGTTTTTT. Translation: CASRLAGGPRAGELFF. The V gene is TRBV14, the J gene TRBJ2-2; 12 bases align to TRBD2. Germline-derived CDR1 and CDR2 are SGHDN and FVKESK. The CDR3 is 16 amino acids. After removal of 6 bases from V and 6 bases from J, the junction contained 8 bases not matched to a gene.

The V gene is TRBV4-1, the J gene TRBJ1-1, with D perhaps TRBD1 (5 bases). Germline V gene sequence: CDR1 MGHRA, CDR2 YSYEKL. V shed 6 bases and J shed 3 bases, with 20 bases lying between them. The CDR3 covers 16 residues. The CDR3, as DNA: TGCGCCAGCAGTCAAACCAACACACAGGCGTACACTGAAGCTTTCTTT. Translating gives CASSQTNTQAYTEAFF.

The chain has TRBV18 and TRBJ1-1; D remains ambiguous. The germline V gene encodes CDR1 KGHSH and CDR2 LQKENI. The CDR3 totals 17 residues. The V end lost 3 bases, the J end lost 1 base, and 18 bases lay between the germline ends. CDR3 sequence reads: CASSPVIQAVENTEAFF. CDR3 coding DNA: TGTGCCAGCTCACCTGTCATCCAGGCGGTGGAGAACACTGAAGCTTTCTTT.

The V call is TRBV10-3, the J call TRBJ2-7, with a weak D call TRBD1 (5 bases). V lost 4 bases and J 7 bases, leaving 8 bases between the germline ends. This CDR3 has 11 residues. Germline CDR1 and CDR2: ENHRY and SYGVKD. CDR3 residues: CAISGGREQYF. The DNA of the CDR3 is TGTGCCATCAGTGGGGGCAGAGAGCAGTACTTC.

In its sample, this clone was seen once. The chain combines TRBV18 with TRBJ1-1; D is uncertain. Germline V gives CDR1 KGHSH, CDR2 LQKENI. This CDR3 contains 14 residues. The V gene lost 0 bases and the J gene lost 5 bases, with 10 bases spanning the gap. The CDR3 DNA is TGTGCCAGCTCACCACCCCCTGGGGTTACTGAAGCTTTCTTT. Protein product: CASSPPPGVTEAFF.

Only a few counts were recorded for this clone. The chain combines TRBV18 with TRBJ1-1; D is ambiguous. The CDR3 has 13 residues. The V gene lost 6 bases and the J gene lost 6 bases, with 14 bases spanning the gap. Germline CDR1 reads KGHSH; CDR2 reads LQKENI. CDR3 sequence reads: CASSPLSGAEAFF. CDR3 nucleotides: TGTGCCAGCTCCCCTCTGTCTGGCGCTGAAGCTTTCTTT.

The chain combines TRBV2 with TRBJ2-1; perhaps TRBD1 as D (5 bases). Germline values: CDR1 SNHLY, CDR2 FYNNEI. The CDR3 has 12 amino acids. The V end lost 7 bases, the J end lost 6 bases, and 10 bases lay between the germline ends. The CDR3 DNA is TGTGCCAGCACAGGGCGAATCAATGAGCAGTTCTTC. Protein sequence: CASTGRINEQFF.

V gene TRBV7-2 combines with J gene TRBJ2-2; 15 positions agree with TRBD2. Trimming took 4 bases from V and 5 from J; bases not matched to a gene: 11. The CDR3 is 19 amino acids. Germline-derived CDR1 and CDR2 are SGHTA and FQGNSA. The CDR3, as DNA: TGTGCCAGCAGCTGGGGCGGACTAGCGGGAGGGCCGAGGACCGGGGAGCTGTTTTTT. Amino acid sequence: CASSWGGLAGGPRTGELFF.

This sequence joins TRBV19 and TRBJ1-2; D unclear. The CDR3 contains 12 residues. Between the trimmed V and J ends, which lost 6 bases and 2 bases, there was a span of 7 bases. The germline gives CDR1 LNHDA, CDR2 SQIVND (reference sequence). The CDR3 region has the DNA TGTGCCAGTAGCCAGGTGAACTATGGCTACACCTTC. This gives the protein CASSQVNYGYTF.

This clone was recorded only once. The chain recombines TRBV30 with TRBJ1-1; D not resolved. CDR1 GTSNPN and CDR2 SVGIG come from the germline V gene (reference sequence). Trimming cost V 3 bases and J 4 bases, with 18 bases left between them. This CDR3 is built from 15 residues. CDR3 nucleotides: TGTGCCTGGAGACTCGTGGAGCAGGTGGTCACTGAAGCTTTCTTT. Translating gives CAWRLVEQVVTEAFF.

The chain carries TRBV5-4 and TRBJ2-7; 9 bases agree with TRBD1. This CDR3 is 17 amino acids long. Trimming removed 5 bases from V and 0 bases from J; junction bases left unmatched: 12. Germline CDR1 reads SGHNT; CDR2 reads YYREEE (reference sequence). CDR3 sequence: CASSDRTGASASYEQYF. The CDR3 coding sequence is TGTGCCAGCAGTGACCGGACAGGGGCTAGCGCCTCCTACGAGCAGTACTTC.

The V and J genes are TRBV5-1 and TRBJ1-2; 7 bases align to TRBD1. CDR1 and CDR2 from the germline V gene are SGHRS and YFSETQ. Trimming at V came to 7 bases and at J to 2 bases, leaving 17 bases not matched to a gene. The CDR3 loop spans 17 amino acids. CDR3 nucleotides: TGCGCCAGCCGATCCTCGGGACAGATACCATCCAACTATGGCTACACCTTC. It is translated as CASRSSGQIPSNYGYTF.